A single sample is the source of the 7 T cell receptor beta chains below, sequenced in a study of blood T cell repertoires in COVID-19. Measured with immunoSEQ multiplex PCR; TCRdb has only the in-frame clones, and not every one. The sample lists tens of thousands of clones, roughly 80% occurring once. Sequenced material: peripheral blood. These receptors were obtained from a woman of 80 years or more with acute or convalescent COVID-19.

The V and J genes are TRBV3-1 (or the pseudogene TRBV3-2) and TRBJ2-3; tentative D call: TRBD2 (5 bases). The CDR3 is made up of 19 amino acids. Per germline, CDR1 LGHDT and CDR2 YNNKEL (reference sequence). V lost 3 bases to trimming and J lost 0 bases, with 22 bases between them. As DNA, the CDR3 is TGTGCCAGCAGCCACGGCTGGAGGTTCGCCGATATGAGCACAGATACGCAGTATTTT. Protein product: CASSHGWRFADMSTDTQYF.

The chain employs TRBV6-1 and TRBJ2-1; no firm D call. The CDR3 consists of 15 residues. V lost 1 base and J 9 bases, leaving 16 bases between the germline ends. Per germline, CDR1 MNHNS and CDR2 SASEGT. CDR3 protein: CASSEEIARPGEQFF. As DNA, the CDR3 is TGTGCCAGCAGTGAAGAAATTGCACGACCGGGTGAGCAGTTCTTC.

This chain uses TRBV7-9 with TRBJ1-2; 7 bases fit TRBD1. This CDR3 contains 14 residues. Germline V gives CDR1 SEHNR, CDR2 FQNEAQ (reference sequence). The junction had 3 bases not matched to a gene; V was cut back by 0 bases and J by 5 bases. The CDR3 region has the DNA TGTGCCAGCAGCTTAGCAGGGGGCGGTTATGGCTACACCTTC. Translation: CASSLAGGGYGYTF.

The chain employs TRBV5-5 and TRBJ2-7; the match to TRBD2 covers 8 bases. Germline CDR1 is SGHKS and CDR2 is YYEKEE (reference sequence). V was clipped by 2 bases and J by 5 bases; unmatched bases: 6. The CDR3 extends over 14 amino acids. This CDR3 reads CASSLRSGRDEQYF. DNA of the CDR3: TGTGCCAGCAGCTTAAGAAGCGGGAGAGACGAGCAGTACTTC.

This chain uses TRBV3-1 (or the pseudogene TRBV3-2) with TRBJ2-5, with TRBD2 matching 9 bases. There are 21 residues in the CDR3. From germline, CDR1 is LGHDT and CDR2 YNNKEL (reference sequence). J gave up 5 bases and V 0 bases, and 22 bases lay outside the gene matches. The CDR3: CASSQDRGTGLFAGGKETQYF. The CDR3 DNA is TGTGCCAGCAGCCAAGATCGCGGCACGGGGTTGTTCGCGGGAGGGAAGGAGACCCAGTACTTC.

This chain joins TRBV5-1 and TRBJ1-3, with D perhaps matching TRBD1 (6 bases). This CDR3 contains 15 residues. Germline V gives CDR1 SGHRS, CDR2 YFSETQ. The V end lost 0 bases, the J end lost 2 bases, and 9 bases lay between the germline ends. CDR3 sequence reads: CASSLVGATGNTIYF. In DNA, the CDR3 is TGCGCCAGCAGCTTGGTGGGGGCAACTGGAAACACCATATATTTT.

The CDR3 here is CASSLAAGKNTEAFF. Here the CDR3 DNA reads TGTGCCAGCAGCTTAGCGGCAGGGAAGAACACTGAAGCTTTCTTT. This chain links TRBV7-9 with TRBJ1-1, with D tentatively TRBD1 (5 bases). V was trimmed by 0 bases and J by 1 base, leaving 9 bases between them. The CDR3 loop spans 15 amino acids. Germline-derived CDR1 and CDR2 are SEHNR and FQNEAQ (reference sequence).